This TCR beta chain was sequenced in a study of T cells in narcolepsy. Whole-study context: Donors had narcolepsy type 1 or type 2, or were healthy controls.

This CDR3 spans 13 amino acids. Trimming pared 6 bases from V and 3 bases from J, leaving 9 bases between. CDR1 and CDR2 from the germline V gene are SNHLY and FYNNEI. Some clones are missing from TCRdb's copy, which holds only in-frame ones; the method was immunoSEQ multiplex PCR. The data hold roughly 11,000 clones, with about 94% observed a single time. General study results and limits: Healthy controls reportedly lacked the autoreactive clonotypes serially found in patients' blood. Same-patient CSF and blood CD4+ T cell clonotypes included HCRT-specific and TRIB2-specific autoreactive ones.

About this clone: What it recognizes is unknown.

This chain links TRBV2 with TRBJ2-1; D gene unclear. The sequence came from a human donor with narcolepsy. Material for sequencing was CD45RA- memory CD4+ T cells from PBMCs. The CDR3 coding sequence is TGTGCCAGCAGCCCCGACGGCTACAATGAGCAGTTCTTC. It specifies CASSPDGYNEQFF.